This TCR beta chain was captured by sequencing in a study of blood T cell repertoires in COVID-19. In the source study's methods: Amplified reference gene primers provided the basis for estimating nucleated cell counts. Using immunoSEQ multiplex PCR, the repertoire was profiled, and TCRdb retains in-frame clones only, with some absent. For V, J and clone size, that table is used; D and trimming come from the DNA. There are about 250,000 clones in the sample; 88% occur only once, and less than 3% lies in the top ten. Germline V CDR1 and CDR2: LNHDA, SQIVND (reference sequence). This CDR3 comprises 13 residues. V lost 3 bases and J 1 base, leaving 6 bases between the germline ends.

The sequence was obtained from a woman aged 50 to 65 who had recovered from COVID-19. This chain uses TRBV19 with TRBJ1-1, with D perhaps matching TRBD1 (5 bases). Sample: PBMCs or T cells enriched from blood (not recorded which). For the CDR3, the DNA is TGTGCCAGTAGTATTGGACAGAACACTGAAGCTTTCTTT. This encodes CASSIGQNTEAFF. Using reference TRBV19 and TRBJ1-1 for the parts outside the CDR3, the full variable domain is DGGITQSPKYLFRKEGQNVTLSCEQNLNHDAMYWYRQDPGQGLRLIYYSQIVNDFQKGDIAEGYSVSREKKESFPLTVTSAQKNPTAFYLCASSIGQNTEAFFGQGTRLTVV.